This T cell receptor beta chain was captured by sequencing in a study of CD8+CD57+ T cells in acquired aplastic anemia. This clonotype was observed many times. An expansion of CD8+CD57+ cells by flow cytometry had been shown in patients chosen for sequencing. The CDR3 runs to 16 residues. Trimming cost V 2 bases and J 0 bases; bases outside gene matches: 6. In germline, CDR1 is LGHNA, CDR2 YNFKEQ. Genomic DNA, the template, was used for profiling of the TCR beta VDJ and CDR3. TCRdb reanalysed the reads using MiXCR and keeps one entry per CDR3 protein. The sample has some 120,000 distinct CDR3 sequences; nearly 40% are singletons.

The sequencing sample was made of sorted CD4+, CD8+, or CD8+CD57+ T cells (not recorded which) from PBMCs. This receptor was obtained from a human donor with aplastic anemia. The gene calls are TRBV4-2 and TRBJ1-2; TRBD1 matches 7 bases. The CDR3 region has the DNA TGTGCCAGCAGCCAACCCGACAGGGCCCCTAACTATGGCTACACCTTC. Its protein is CASSQPDRAPNYGYTF.